In its sample, the clone carrying this T cell receptor (beta chain) was seen many times. Antigen unknown. This entry belongs to a study of T cell repertoires in cytomegalovirus infection. Whole-study context: Public TCR beta signatures were indicative of both CMV infection and a matching HLA type.

CDR1 and CDR2 (germline): SGHVS, FQNEAQ. Trimming took off 5 bases at V and 3 bases at J, with 16 bases between the two ends. The CDR3 consists of 15 residues. Study-wide results and caveats: CMV-specific TCR beta clonotypes restricted by HLA-C were the ones dominating the ex vivo response.

TCRdb analysed the reads with MiXCR anew, one entry per CDR3 protein. The sample lists around 740,000 distinct CDR3 sequences; approximately 40% were seen once. The material sequenced was PBMCs. V usage is TRBV7-8 and J usage is TRBJ1-2; no firm D call. The TCR comes from a human donor in good health (CMV status not recorded). Some clones in this sample may be carry-over from other donors' samples. Here the CDR3 reads CASSQSTPTDYGYTF. The CDR3 coding sequence is TGTGCCAGCAGCCAATCTACCCCCACAGACTATGGCTACACCTTC.